The 26 T cell receptor beta chains below were found in one sample sequenced in a study of control samples from healthy donors and cancer patients. Assay used: immunoSEQ multiplex PCR; TCRdb lists only in-frame clones, some missing. The sample lists about 94,000 clones, 75% to 95% seen once, with about 4% in the top ten. Source material: blood. Receptor source: a woman aged 18-29 years in good health.

V is TRBV6-5 and J is TRBJ1-6; the D gene is possibly TRBD1 (5 bases). The CDR3 sequence is 15 residues long. Germline V CDR1 and CDR2: MNHEY, SVGAGI. Trimming stripped 6 bases from V and 9 bases from J, with 18 bases between. This CDR3 reads CASSTELTQGSPLHF. CDR3 DNA sequence: TGTGCCAGCAGCACCGAGCTAACCCAGGGTTCACCCCTCCACTTT.

The chain is built from TRBV29-1 and TRBJ1-3; possibly TRBD1 for D (6 bases). Deletions cut 3 bases from V and 1 base from J, with 13 bases between. Germline lookup yields CDR1 SQVTM and CDR2 ANQGSEA. The CDR3 has 15 residues. CDR3 sequence: CSVDIGTNSGNTIYF. CDR3 sequence (DNA): TGCAGCGTTGATATAGGGACAAATTCTGGAAACACCATATATTTT.

This chain joins TRBV5-1 and TRBJ2-2, with 8 bases fitting TRBD1. Germline V lookup: CDR1 SGHRS, CDR2 YFSETQ. Germline trimming cut 4 bases from V and 6 bases from J; bases unmatched to any gene: 8. The length of the CDR3 is 15 residues. This CDR3 reads CASSPRLQGAGELFF. The CDR3 coding sequence is TGCGCCAGCAGCCCAAGATTACAGGGGGCCGGGGAGCTGTTTTTT.

V is TRBV18 and J is TRBJ2-7; D unclear. CDR1 and CDR2 from the germline V gene are KGHSH and LQKENI. This CDR3 is built from 13 residues. V was shortened by 3 bases and J by 1 base, with 7 bases between the two germline ends. The CDR3 DNA reads as TGTGCCAGCTCACCCAAGATATCCTACGAGCAGTACTTC. It specifies CASSPKISYEQYF.

The gene calls are TRBV19 and TRBJ1-5; D not resolved. In germline, CDR1 is LNHDA, CDR2 SQIVND (reference sequence). V gave up 7 bases and J gave up 7 bases, with 17 bases separating them. The CDR3 consists of 14 residues. The CDR3 coding sequence is TGTGCCAGTACTAGGGCCACGGGAGGCCAGCCCCAGCATTTT. It yields the protein CASTRATGGQPQHF.

This chain joins TRBV28 and TRBJ1-1; 9 bases line up with TRBD1. Germline V gives CDR1 MDHEN, CDR2 SYDVKM. The V segment lost 3 bases and the J segment 2 bases; nucleotides outside the gene matches: 7. The CDR3 totals 16 residues. The CDR3: CASSLGDRVVNTEAFF. For the CDR3, the DNA is TGTGCCAGCAGTTTGGGGGACAGGGTAGTAAACACTGAAGCTTTCTTT.

The genes are TRBV10-2 and TRBJ1-3, with no clear D. Trimming took 6 bases from V and 1 from J, leaving 4 bases between them. Germline V gene sequence: CDR1 WSHSY, CDR2 SAAADI. This CDR3 spans 12 amino acids. The CDR3 region is CASRGSGNTIYF. In DNA, the CDR3 is TGCGCCAGCAGAGGATCTGGAAACACCATATATTTT.

This chain uses TRBV9 with TRBJ1-1; 7 nucleotides match TRBD1. The length of the CDR3 is 15 residues. J gave up 6 bases and V 3 bases, and 11 bases lay outside the gene matches. Germline CDR1 is SGDLS and CDR2 is YYNGEE. CDR3 bases: TGTGCCAGCAGCGCACGACAGGGTATAGGCTCTGAAGCTTTCTTT. Protein: CASSARQGIGSEAFF.

The V call is TRBV5-1, the J call TRBJ1-2; 7 bases are shared with TRBD1. J was trimmed by 4 bases and V by 4 bases; bases with no gene match: 13. The CDR3 contains 16 residues. Germline V lookup: CDR1 SGHRS, CDR2 YFSETQ. In nucleotides, the CDR3 is TGCGCCAGCAGCCTATCGGGACAGACCCGCGCCTATGGCTACACCTTC. Its translation: CASSLSGQTRAYGYTF. The complete variable domain, with remaining parts taken from reference TRBV5-1 and TRBJ1-2, reads KAGVTQTPRYLIKTRGQQVTLSCSPISGHRSVSWYQQTPGQGLQFLFEYFSETQRNKGNFPGRFSGRQFSNSRSEMNVSTLELGDSALYLCASSLSGQTRAYGYTFGSGTRLTVV.

This clone was recorded once. The rearrangement links TRBV18 to TRBJ1-2; D unclear. Germline V gene sequence: CDR1 KGHSH, CDR2 LQKENI. The V end lost 3 bases, the J end lost 2 bases, and 13 bases lay between the germline ends. CDR3 length equals 15 residues. CDR3 coding DNA: TGTGCCAGCTCACCGGTTCCAGGACCCAACTATGGCTACACCTTC. Amino acids: CASSPVPGPNYGYTF.

V and J are TRBV5-6 and TRBJ2-7; D might be TRBD1 (6 bases). Trimming removed 5 bases from V and 3 bases from J, with 9 bases in between. The CDR3 runs to 12 residues. Germline V CDR1 and CDR2: SGHDT, YYEEEE. Here the CDR3 DNA reads TGTGCCAGCAGGGGGGCAGGCTACGAGCAGTACTTC. Amino acid sequence: CASRGAGYEQYF.

This chain joins TRBV5-1 and TRBJ1-5, with D hard to call. The germline V gene encodes CDR1 SGHRS and CDR2 YFSETQ. V lost 4 bases to trimming and J lost 4 bases, with 12 bases between them. This CDR3 is 14 amino acids long. The CDR3 nucleotides read TGCGCCAGCAGCCTGTCTGGAGAGAATCAGCCCCAGCATTTT. Translating gives CASSLSGENQPQHF.

J is TRBJ2-7 and V is TRBV2; TRBD1 matches 8 bases. There are 14 residues in the CDR3. Per the germline V gene, CDR1 is SNHLY and CDR2 is FYNNEI. Losses at the gene ends were 1 base for V and 1 base for J; bases not matched to a gene: 0. The CDR3 reads CASSEDRGSYEQYF. In DNA, the CDR3 is TGTGCCAGCAGTGAAGACAGGGGGTCCTACGAGCAGTACTTC.

The chain uses TRBV5-6 and TRBJ2-5; a possible D gene is TRBD2 (5 bases). Trimming removed 0 bases from V and 2 bases from J, with 14 bases in between. CDR1 SGHDT and CDR2 YYEEEE come from the germline V gene. The CDR3 consists of 16 residues. CDR3 DNA sequence: TGTGCCAGCAGCTTGGCCTTACGGGGATCGCAAGAGACCCAGTACTTC. Its translation: CASSLALRGSQETQYF.

The chain employs TRBV6-1 and TRBJ1-2; D is unresolved. Trimming removed 2 bases from V and 4 bases from J, with 14 bases in between. CDR1 and CDR2 from the germline V gene are MNHNS and SASEGT. The CDR3 spans 15 residues. The CDR3 reads CASSEYRQASYGYTF. The DNA of the CDR3 is TGTGCCAGCAGTGAATATCGGCAGGCTAGCTATGGCTACACCTTC.

The table lists this clone with a count of one. This chain uses TRBV9 with TRBJ2-4; TRBD1 is a possible D gene (6 bases). The V gene lost 0 bases and the J gene lost 0 bases, with 19 bases spanning the gap. The CDR3 is 19 amino acids. Germline CDR1 SGDLS, CDR2 YYNGEE. The CDR3 protein is CASSVGAPSGVKAKNIQYF. The CDR3 DNA follows: TGTGCCAGCAGCGTAGGGGCCCCCTCAGGGGTTAAAGCCAAAAACATTCAGTACTTC.

V usage is TRBV5-1 and J usage is TRBJ2-5; no firm D call. V was cut by 0 bases and J by 1 base, with 10 bases left in between. Germline values: CDR1 SGHRS, CDR2 YFSETQ. There are 15 residues in the CDR3. The chain's CDR3 is CASSLGADLQETQYF. For the CDR3, the DNA is TGCGCCAGCAGCTTGGGGGCGGACCTCCAAGAGACCCAGTACTTC. Based on the CDR3 plus reference TRBV5-1 and TRBJ2-5, the full variable domain is KAGVTQTPRYLIKTRGQQVTLSCSPISGHRSVSWYQQTPGQGLQFLFEYFSETQRNKGNFPGRFSGRQFSNSRSEMNVSTLELGDSALYLCASSLGADLQETQYFGPGTRLLVL.

The chain links TRBV6-5 to TRBJ1-2; 8 bases are shared with TRBD1. Unmatched junction bases numbered 9, after V lost 10 bases and J lost 2 bases. This CDR3 spans 14 amino acids. From germline, CDR1 is MNHEY and CDR2 SVGAGI. CDR3 nucleotides: TGTGCCACTCAACCAGGGGGCACCAACTATGGCTACACCTTC. Its translation: CATQPGGTNYGYTF.

The chain combines TRBV3-1 (or the pseudogene TRBV3-2) with TRBJ2-3; TRBD2 might be the D (7 bases). V was shortened by 3 bases and J by 1 base, with 17 bases between the two germline ends. CDR1 LGHDT and CDR2 YNNKEL come from the germline V gene (reference sequence). CDR3 length equals 17 residues. CDR3 residues: CASSHRGEGGGTDTQYF. The CDR3, as DNA: TGTGCCAGCAGCCACCGAGGAGAGGGGGGGGGCACAGATACGCAGTATTTT.

This chain links TRBV2 with TRBJ1-1, with 8 positions matching TRBD1. V trimming: 4 bases; J trimming: 1 base; junction bases outside the gene matches: 8. Germline CDR1 SNHLY, CDR2 FYNNEI. This CDR3 is 16 amino acids long. CDR3 DNA: TGTGCCAGCAGTGGGGGGACAGGTGATGGGAACACTGAAGCTTTCTTT. Protein product: CASSGGTGDGNTEAFF.

The chain recombines TRBV19 with TRBJ1-6; TRBD1 is a possible D gene (6 bases). The CDR3 consists of 14 residues. V lost 3 bases and J lost 8, with 11 bases in between. The V gene's germline CDR1 is LNHDA and CDR2 SQIVND (reference sequence). The CDR3 coding sequence is TGTGCCAGTAGTATCACAGGGTGGGATTCACCCCTCCACTTT. Encoded protein: CASSITGWDSPLHF.

The V call is TRBV5-1, the J call TRBJ1-4; possibly TRBD1 for D (5 bases). Germline lookup yields CDR1 SGHRS and CDR2 YFSETQ. The CDR3 spans 16 residues. V was trimmed by 5 bases and J by 0 bases, leaving 14 bases between them. CDR3 sequence: CASSTTQGATNEKLFF. The CDR3 DNA sequence: TGCGCCAGCAGTACGACTCAGGGCGCAACTAATGAAAAACTGTTTTTT.

The rearrangement joins TRBV5-4 to TRBJ1-1, with a tentative D call TRBD1 (5 bases). V was clipped by 0 bases and J by 5 bases, with 11 bases between them. The V gene's germline CDR1 is SGHNT and CDR2 YYREEE (reference sequence). The length of the CDR3 is 14 residues. The DNA for the CDR3 is TGTGCCAGCAGCTTGGATCGGGGGGGTACTGAAGCTTTCTTT. Protein: CASSLDRGGTEAFF.

The V call is TRBV6-5, the J call TRBJ2-2; D uncertain. Germline loops: CDR1 MNHEY, CDR2 SVGAGI. Trimming removed 8 bases from V and 1 base from J, with 11 bases in between. The CDR3 is 14 residues long. The CDR3 DNA is TGTGCCAGCGAGACTCACAGGAACACCGGGGAGCTGTTTTTT. Its protein is CASETHRNTGELFF.

The rearrangement uses TRBV5-6 and TRBJ2-5; 8 bases align to TRBD2. CDR1 and CDR2 from the germline V gene are SGHDT and YYEEEE. CDR3 length: 13 amino acids. V shed 2 bases, J shed 4 bases, and the junction held 1 base outside the gene matches. CDR3 bases: TGTGCCAGCAGCTTAACTAGCGGAGAGACCCAGTACTTC. It encodes CASSLTSGETQYF.

The chain combines TRBV7-9 with TRBJ2-2; D perhaps matches TRBD1 (6 bases). Germline V gene lookup returns CDR1 SEHNR and CDR2 FQNEAQ (reference sequence). V lost 3 bases and J 4 bases, leaving 12 bases between the germline ends. This CDR3 comprises 15 residues. The CDR3 protein is CASSLSGVGTGELFF. Written as DNA, the CDR3 is TGTGCCAGCAGCTTGTCAGGGGTTGGCACCGGGGAGCTGTTTTTT.